The T cell receptor beta chain described here comes from a study of CD8+ T cells in alopecia areata. Study-level information: It was 6 to 18 months of tofacitinib, and then there were 6 months off drug. Study outcomes and limitations: Greater clonality was observed in lesional scalp samples, especially alopecia totalis/universalis, versus normal scalp. Among the cells sequenced in scalp samples are also the resident alphabeta T cells of normal skin. Sharing of TCR sequences between patients (possibly for HLA-related reasons) was less clear than in mice.

Extraction and reverse transcription of RNA yielded cDNA as the sequencing template. Clones were sequenced by immunoSEQ multiplex PCR, and TCRdb holds only the in-frame ones, with some missing. The table records approximately 8,000 clones, 55% to 70% of them present only once. This clone has a handful of counts. Its target is unknown. The investigators collected lesional scalp punch biopsies and peripheral blood from alopecia areata patients. CDR1 and CDR2 from the germline V gene are SNHLY and FYNNEI. This CDR3 spans 14 amino acids. Between the trimmed V and J ends, which lost 10 bases and 1 base, there was a span of 13 bases.

Material: skin, obtained at week 0. The chain has TRBV2 and TRBJ2-2; TRBD1 might be the D (5 bases). The clonotype comes from a human donor with alopecia areata. This chain's CDR3 is CATMDRGNTGELFF. CDR3 in DNA: TGTGCCACTATGGATAGGGGGAACACCGGGGAGCTGTTTTTT. Combining the CDR3 with reference TRBV2 and TRBJ2-2 gives the whole variable domain EPEVTQTPSHQVTQMGQEVILRCVPISNHLYFYWYRQILGQKVEFLVSFYNNEISEKSEIFDDQFSVERPDGSNFTLKIRSTKLEDSAMYFCATMDRGNTGELFFGEGSRLTVL.